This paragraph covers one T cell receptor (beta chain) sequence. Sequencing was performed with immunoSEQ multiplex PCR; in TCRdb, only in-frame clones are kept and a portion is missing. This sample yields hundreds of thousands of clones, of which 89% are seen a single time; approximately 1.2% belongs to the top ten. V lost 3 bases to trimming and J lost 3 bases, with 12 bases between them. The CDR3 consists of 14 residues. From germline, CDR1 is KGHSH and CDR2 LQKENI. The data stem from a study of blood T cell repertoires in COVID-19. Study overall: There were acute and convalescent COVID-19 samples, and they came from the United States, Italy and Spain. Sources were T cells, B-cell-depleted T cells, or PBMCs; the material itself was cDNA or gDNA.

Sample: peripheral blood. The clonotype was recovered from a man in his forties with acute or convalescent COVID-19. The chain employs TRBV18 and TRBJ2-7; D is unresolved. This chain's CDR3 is CASSPRIGIYEQYF. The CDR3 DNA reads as TGTGCCAGCTCACCGCGGATAGGAATCTACGAGCAGTACTTC.